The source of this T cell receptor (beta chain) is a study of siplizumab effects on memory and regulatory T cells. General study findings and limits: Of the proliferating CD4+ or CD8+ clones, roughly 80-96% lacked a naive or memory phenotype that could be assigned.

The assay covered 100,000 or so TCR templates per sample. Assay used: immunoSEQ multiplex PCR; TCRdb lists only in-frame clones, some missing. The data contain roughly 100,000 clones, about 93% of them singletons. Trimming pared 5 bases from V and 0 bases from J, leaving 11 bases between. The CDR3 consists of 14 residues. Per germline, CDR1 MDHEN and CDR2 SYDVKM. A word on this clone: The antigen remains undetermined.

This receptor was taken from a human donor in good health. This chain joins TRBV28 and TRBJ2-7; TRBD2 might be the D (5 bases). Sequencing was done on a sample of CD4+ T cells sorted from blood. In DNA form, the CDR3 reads TGTGCCAGCAGTCCATCGGGAAACTCCTACGAGCAGTACTTC. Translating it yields CASSPSGNSYEQYF.